Listed below are T cell receptor beta chains from one sample, sequenced in a study of cytomegalovirus exposure and HLA in healthy donors. Sequencing was performed with immunoSEQ multiplex PCR; in TCRdb, only in-frame clones are kept and a portion is missing. The table records over 110,000 clones, approximately 86% of them present only once. Sequencing was carried out using PBMCs. The receptors originated from a man in his late teens or twenties in good health and CMV-seropositive. Both conserved end residues are part of each CDR3. The order of the fields is J gene, clone size, V gene, D gene, CDR3 protein, CDR3 DNA. The D gene is left open where the match is weak. Clone size, where shown, is once, few, many, or a class for clones that have expanded.

>TRBJ2-1|NA|TRBV27|NA
CASSLLSGEQLF
TGTGCCAGCAGTTTATTATCAGGGGAGCAGCTCTTC
>TRBJ2-2|once|TRBV2|TRBD1
CASSYGTGVVGELFF
TGTGCCAGCAGTTACGGGACAGGGGTAGTCGGGGAGCTGTTTTTT
>TRBJ1-5|NA|TRBV15|TRBD1
CATSRGTGEQPQHF
TGTGCCACCAGCAGAGGGACAGGTGAGCAGCCCCAGCATTTT
>TRBJ2-5|NA|TRBV29-1|NA
CSVEDPGETQYF
TGCAGCGTTGAAGATCCCGGGGAGACCCAGTACTTC
>TRBJ1-2|NA|TRBV9|NA
CASSPLRESFGYTF
TGTGCCAGCAGCCCCCTGAGGGAGTCTTTCGGCTACACCTTC
>TRBJ1-1|few|TRBV4-2|TRBD1
CASSRDLRGLNTEAFF
TGTGCCAGCAGCCGGGACCTCAGGGGGTTGAACACTGAAGCTTTCTTT
>TRBJ2-3|NA|TRBV11-2|TRBD1
CASSWTGATDTQYF
TGTGCCAGCAGCTGGACAGGAGCCACAGATACGCAGTATTTT
>TRBJ2-7|once|TRBV27|TRBD1
CASSRNRDRAFYEQYF
TGTGCCAGCAGTCGTAACCGGGACAGGGCTTTCTACGAGCAGTACTTC
>TRBJ2-3|NA|TRBV5-4|TRBD2
CASSPGGSGDTQYF
TGTGCCAGCAGCCCGGGGGGATCAGGGGATACGCAGTATTTT
>TRBJ1-2|NA|TRBV5-4|NA
CASSYVGTPYYGYTF
TGTGCCAGCAGTTACGTCGGGACACCTTACTATGGCTACACCTTC
>TRBJ2-7|NA|TRBV11-2|NA
CASSLVLEGWTYEQYF
TGTGCCAGCAGCTTAGTTTTGGAGGGGTGGACCTACGAGCAGTACTTC
>TRBJ2-1|NA|TRBV6-1|TRBD1
CASRQIDTGGNEQFF
TGTGCCAGCAGGCAAATTGACACAGGGGGCAATGAGCAGTTCTTC
>TRBJ2-3|NA|TRBV11-3|TRBD2
CASSAGSTSGTGDTQYF
TGTGCCAGCAGCGCAGGGTCGACTAGCGGGACTGGAGATACGCAGTATTTT
>TRBJ2-7|NA|TRBV19|NA
CASSIVLSGITREQYF
TGTGCCAGTAGTATTGTCCTTTCCGGGATAACTCGCGAGCAGTACTTC
>TRBJ1-2|NA|TRBV11-2|NA
CASSLSENYGYTF
TGTGCCAGCAGCTTATCAGAAAACTATGGCTACACCTTC
>TRBJ2-1|NA|TRBV2|TRBD1
CASKGTGSANEQFF
TGTGCCAGCAAAGGGACAGGGTCCGCGAATGAGCAGTTCTTC
>TRBJ1-5|NA|TRBV21-1|NA
CASSNGQGDNQPQHF
TGTGCCAGCAGCAATGGACAGGGGGACAATCAGCCCCAGCATTTT
>TRBJ1-2|NA|TRBV5-5|TRBD1
CASSSTGYLGYTF
TGTGCCAGCAGCTCGACAGGGTATTTGGGCTACACCTTC
>TRBJ2-2|NA|TRBV5-4|NA
CASSYLLQGGRGELFF
TGTGCCAGCAGCTACCTTTTGCAGGGAGGAAGGGGGGAGCTGTTTTTT
>TRBJ1-2|NA|TRBV30|NA
CAWSPGFGYTF
TGTGCCTGGAGCCCGGGGTTTGGCTACACCTTC
>TRBJ2-2|NA|TRBV10-3|TRBD2
CAIRLAGVGTGELFF
TGTGCCATCAGGCTAGCGGGAGTAGGAACCGGGGAGCTGTTTTTT
>TRBJ1-5|NA|TRBV6-6|NA
CASSPTGSNQPQHF
TGTGCCAGCAGCCCCACAGGGAGCAATCAGCCCCAGCATTTT
>TRBJ2-5|NA|TRBV27|TRBD2
CASSPYTLAGVGETQYF
TGTGCCAGCAGTCCGTATACTCTAGCGGGGGTAGGAGAGACCCAGTACTTC
>TRBJ2-7|NA|TRBV29-1|TRBD1
CSVGQGHEQYF
TGCAGCGTCGGACAGGGTCACGAGCAGTACTTC
>TRBJ2-3|NA|TRBV6-1|TRBD2
CASSETSGAGTDTQYF
TGTGCCAGCAGTGAGACTAGCGGGGCAGGCACAGATACGCAGTATTTT
>TRBJ1-1|NA|TRBV4-2|TRBD1
CASTHRQGRMNTEAFF
TGTGCCAGCACCCACCGACAGGGGAGGATGAACACTGAAGCTTTCTTT
>TRBJ2-7|NA|TRBV18|TRBD2
CASAFGLAGDEQYF
TGTGCCAGCGCTTTTGGACTAGCGGGAGACGAGCAGTACTTC
>TRBJ2-5|NA|TRBV18|NA
CASSPLAGARETQYF
TGTGCCAGCTCACCACTTGCGGGGGCACGGGAGACCCAGTACTTC
>TRBJ1-1|NA|TRBV19|NA
CASTLAGGLGTEAFF
TGTGCCAGTACCCTGGCGGGGGGGCTTGGGACTGAAGCTTTCTTT
>TRBJ2-5|NA|TRBV11-3|NA
CASSLDVRQGRETQYF
TGTGCCAGCAGCTTAGATGTCCGGCAGGGTCGAGAGACCCAGTACTTC
>TRBJ2-7|once|TRBV11-2|TRBD1
CASSPTGGPYEQYF
TGTGCCAGCAGCCCCACAGGGGGCCCCTACGAGCAGTACTTC
>TRBJ2-2|NA|TRBV7-2|TRBD1
CASSPRTGNTGELFF
TGTGCCAGCAGCCCTCGGACAGGGAACACCGGGGAGCTGTTTTTT
>TRBJ1-1|NA|TRBV7-6|TRBD1
CASSSGGVNTEAFF
TGTGCCAGCAGTTCAGGGGGAGTGAACACTGAAGCTTTCTTT
>TRBJ1-2|NA|TRBV29-1|TRBD1
CSVSKGTGVGYTF
TGCAGCGTCTCGAAGGGGACAGGGGTTGGCTACACCTTC
>TRBJ2-3|NA|TRBV2|NA
CASLLRQGTDTQYF
TGTGCCAGCTTACTCAGGCAGGGCACAGATACGCAGTATTTT
>TRBJ2-5|NA|TRBV5-1|NA
CASMETGPQGIETQYF
TGCGCCAGCATGGAGACAGGACCTCAGGGTATAGAGACCCAGTACTTC
>TRBJ2-1|NA|TRBV9|TRBD2
CASSVGLAGGPLRANEQFF
TGTGCCAGCAGCGTAGGACTAGCGGGGGGCCCATTGAGGGCCAATGAGCAGTTCTTC
>TRBJ2-2|NA|TRBV6-5|TRBD1
CASSLGGPTNGELFF
TGTGCCAGCAGCCTAGGGGGCCCTACCAACGGGGAGCTGTTTTTT
>TRBJ2-5|NA|TRBV5-1|TRBD2
CASSSGTSGGIQETQYF
TGCGCCAGCAGCTCGGGGACTAGCGGGGGGATTCAAGAGACCCAGTACTTC
>TRBJ2-1|few|TRBV13|NA
CASSPWGAHNEQFF
TGTGCCAGCAGCCCCTGGGGCGCCCACAATGAGCAGTTCTTC
>TRBJ2-7|NA|TRBV6-6|NA
CASSYRGTSSYEQYF
TGTGCCAGCAGTTACCGGGGGACCAGCTCCTACGAGCAGTACTTC
>TRBJ2-7|NA|TRBV29-1|TRBD2
CSVDSPQCLAGEPGEQYF
TGCAGCGTTGACAGTCCCCAATGCCTAGCGGGAGAACCCGGCGAGCAGTACTTC
>TRBJ2-7|few|TRBV7-2|NA
CASSPTFGLEDLTEQYF
TGTGCCAGCAGCCCCACGTTTGGCTTGGAGGACCTTACGGAGCAGTACTTC
>TRBJ2-2|NA|TRBV11-3|NA
CASSFRQLNTGELFF
TGTGCCAGCAGCTTCAGACAGCTCAACACCGGGGAGCTGTTTTTT
>TRBJ1-2|NA|TRBV30|NA
CAWSDDRLWYGYTF
TGTGCCTGGAGTGATGACAGGTTATGGTATGGCTACACCTTC
>TRBJ2-1|NA|TRBV9|NA
CASSVDGTNEQFF
TGTGCCAGCAGCGTAGATGGGACAAACGAGCAGTTCTTC
>TRBJ2-1|NA|TRBV6-1|TRBD1
CASSGRQGVNNEQFF
TGTGCCAGCAGTGGGAGACAGGGGGTTAACAATGAGCAGTTCTTC
>TRBJ1-4|NA|TRBV27|TRBD1
CASSLQGQGEKLFF
TGTGCCAGCAGTTTACAGGGACAGGGAGAAAAACTGTTTTTT
>TRBJ2-5|NA|TRBV2|NA
CASSYTETQYF
TGTGCCAGCAGTTACACAGAGACCCAGTACTTC
>TRBJ2-7|NA|TRBV6-5|NA
CASSYRGREQYF
TGTGCCAGCAGTTACAGGGGCCGAGAGCAGTACTTC
>TRBJ2-1|NA|TRBV5-1|TRBD2
CASSLLAGGPYEQFF
TGCGCCAGCAGCTTACTAGCGGGAGGGCCCTATGAGCAGTTCTTC
>TRBJ1-5|NA|TRBV30|NA
CAWSPSLYSNQPQHF
TGTGCCTGGAGTCCAAGCCTGTATAGCAATCAGCCCCAGCATTTT
>TRBJ1-1|NA|TRBV7-6|NA
CASSLPSQGDTEAFF
TGTGCCAGCAGTTTACCGTCCCAAGGAGACACTGAAGCTTTCTTT
>TRBJ2-3|NA|TRBV5-1|TRBD2
CASSLVTRGLAASTDTQYF
TGCGCCAGCAGCTTGGTGACAAGGGGACTAGCGGCCAGCACAGATACGCAGTATTTT
>TRBJ2-4|NA|TRBV19|NA
CASSSPTSAKNIQYF
TGTGCCAGTAGTTCCCCGACTAGTGCCAAAAACATTCAGTACTTC
>TRBJ2-7|NA|TRBV6-5|NA
CASSYNFGQLFEQYF
TGTGCCAGCAGTTACAACTTTGGGCAGCTGTTCGAGCAGTACTTC
>TRBJ1-5|NA|TRBV28|NA
CASSFMAPGGNQPQHF
TGTGCCAGCAGTTTCATGGCCCCAGGCGGCAATCAGCCCCAGCATTTT
>TRBJ1-1|NA|TRBV5-5|NA
CASSLAVNTEAFF
TGTGCCAGCAGCTTGGCGGTGAACACTGAAGCTTTCTTT
>TRBJ2-5|NA|TRBV10-2|NA
CASKSEETQYF
TGCGCCAGCAAATCAGAAGAGACCCAGTACTTC
>TRBJ2-3|NA|TRBV7-3|TRBD2
CASRNGLAGDGDTQYF
TGTGCCAGCAGAAACGGACTAGCGGGAGATGGAGATACGCAGTATTTT